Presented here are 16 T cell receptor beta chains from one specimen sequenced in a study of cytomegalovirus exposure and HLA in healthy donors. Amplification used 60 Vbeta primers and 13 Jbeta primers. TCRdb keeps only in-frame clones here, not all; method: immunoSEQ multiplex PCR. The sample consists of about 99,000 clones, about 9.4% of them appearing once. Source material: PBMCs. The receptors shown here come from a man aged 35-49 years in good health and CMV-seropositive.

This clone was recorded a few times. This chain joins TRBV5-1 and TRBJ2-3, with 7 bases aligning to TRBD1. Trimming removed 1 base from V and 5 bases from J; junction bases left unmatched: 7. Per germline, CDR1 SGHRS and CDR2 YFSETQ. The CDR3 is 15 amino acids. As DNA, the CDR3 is TGCGCCAGCAGCTTGTTGGGCAGGGGGATAGATACGCAGTATTTT. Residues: CASSLLGRGIDTQYF.

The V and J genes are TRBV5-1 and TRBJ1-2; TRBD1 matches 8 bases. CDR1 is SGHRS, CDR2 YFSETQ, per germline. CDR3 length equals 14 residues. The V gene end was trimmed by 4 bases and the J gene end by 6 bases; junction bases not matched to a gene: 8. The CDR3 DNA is TGCGCCAGCAGCCCGGACAGGGTAGCGAATGGCTACACCTTC. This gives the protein CASSPDRVANGYTF.

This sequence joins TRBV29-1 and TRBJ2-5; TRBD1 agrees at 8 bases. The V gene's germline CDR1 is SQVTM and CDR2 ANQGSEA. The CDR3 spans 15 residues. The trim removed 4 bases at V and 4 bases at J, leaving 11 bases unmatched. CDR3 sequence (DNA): TGCAGCGTTGGGGGTGGAAGGACAGGGCTAGAGACCCAGTACTTC. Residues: CSVGGGRTGLETQYF.

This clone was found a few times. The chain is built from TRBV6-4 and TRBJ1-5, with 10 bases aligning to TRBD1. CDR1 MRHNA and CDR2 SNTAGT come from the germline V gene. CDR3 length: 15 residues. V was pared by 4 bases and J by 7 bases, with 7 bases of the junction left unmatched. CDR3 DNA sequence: TGTGCCAGCAGTGTTTCCGGGACAGGGGAACAGCCCCAGCATTTT. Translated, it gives CASSVSGTGEQPQHF.

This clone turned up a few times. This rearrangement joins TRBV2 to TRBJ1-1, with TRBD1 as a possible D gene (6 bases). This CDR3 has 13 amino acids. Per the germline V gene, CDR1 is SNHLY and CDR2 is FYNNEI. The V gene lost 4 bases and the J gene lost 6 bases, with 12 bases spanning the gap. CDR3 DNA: TGTGCCAGCAGTGTGGGCAGGGGCGCTGAAGCTTTCTTT. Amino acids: CASSVGRGAEAFF. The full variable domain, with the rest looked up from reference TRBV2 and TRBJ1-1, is EPEVTQTPSHQVTQMGQEVILRCVPISNHLYFYWYRQILGQKVEFLVSFYNNEISEKSEIFDDQFSVERPDGSNFTLKIRSTKLEDSAMYFCASSVGRGAEAFFGQGTRLTVV.

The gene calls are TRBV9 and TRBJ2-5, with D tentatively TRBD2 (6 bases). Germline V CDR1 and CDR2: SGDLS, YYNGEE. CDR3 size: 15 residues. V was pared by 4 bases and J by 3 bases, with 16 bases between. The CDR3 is CASSPLLLAEETQYF. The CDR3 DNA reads TGTGCCAGCAGCCCATTATTGTTAGCGGAAGAGACCCAGTACTTC.

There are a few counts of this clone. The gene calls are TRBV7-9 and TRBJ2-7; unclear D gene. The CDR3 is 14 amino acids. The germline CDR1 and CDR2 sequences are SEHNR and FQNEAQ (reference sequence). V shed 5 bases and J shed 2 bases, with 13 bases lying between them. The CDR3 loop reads CASSRHGFPYEQYF. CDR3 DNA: TGTGCCAGCAGCCGACACGGATTTCCCTACGAGCAGTACTTC.

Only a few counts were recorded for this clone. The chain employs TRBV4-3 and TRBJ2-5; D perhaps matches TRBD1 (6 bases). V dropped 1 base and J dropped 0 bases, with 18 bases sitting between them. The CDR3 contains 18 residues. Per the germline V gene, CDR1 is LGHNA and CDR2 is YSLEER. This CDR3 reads CASSQGLVFRDNQETQYF. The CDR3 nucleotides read TGCGCCAGCAGCCAAGGTCTCGTTTTCCGGGACAACCAAGAGACCCAGTACTTC.

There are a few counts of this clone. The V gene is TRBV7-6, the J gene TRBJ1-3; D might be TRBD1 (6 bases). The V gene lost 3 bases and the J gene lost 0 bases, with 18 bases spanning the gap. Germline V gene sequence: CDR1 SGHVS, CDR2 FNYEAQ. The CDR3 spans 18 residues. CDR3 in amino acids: CASSLGPWTAHSGNTIYF. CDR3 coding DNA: TGTGCCAGCAGCTTGGGTCCGTGGACAGCTCACTCTGGAAACACCATATATTTT. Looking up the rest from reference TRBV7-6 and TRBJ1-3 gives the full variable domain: GAGVSQSPRYKVTKRGQDVALRCDPISGHVSLYWYRQALGQGPEFLTYFNYEAQQDKSGLPNDRFSAERPEGSISTLTIQRTEQRDSAMYRCASSLGPWTAHSGNTIYFGEGSWLTVV.

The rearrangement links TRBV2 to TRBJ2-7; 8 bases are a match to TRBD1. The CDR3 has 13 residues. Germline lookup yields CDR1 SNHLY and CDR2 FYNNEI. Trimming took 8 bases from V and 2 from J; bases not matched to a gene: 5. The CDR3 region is CASGGQGAYEQYF. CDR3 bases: TGTGCCAGCGGCGGACAGGGCGCCTACGAGCAGTACTTC.

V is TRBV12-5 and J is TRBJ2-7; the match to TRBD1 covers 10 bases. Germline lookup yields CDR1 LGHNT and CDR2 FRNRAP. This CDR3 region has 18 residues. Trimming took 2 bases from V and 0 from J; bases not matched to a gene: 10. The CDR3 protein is CASGLPRGTGDNSYEQYF. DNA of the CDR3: TGTGCTAGTGGTTTGCCTCGGGGGACAGGGGATAACTCCTACGAGCAGTACTTC.

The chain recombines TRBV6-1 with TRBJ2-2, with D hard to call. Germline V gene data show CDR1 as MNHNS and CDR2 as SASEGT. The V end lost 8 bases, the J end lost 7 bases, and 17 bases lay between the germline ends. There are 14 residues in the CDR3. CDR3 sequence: CASCGAHPYGELFF. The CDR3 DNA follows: TGTGCCAGCTGCGGCGCCCACCCCTACGGGGAGCTGTTTTTT.

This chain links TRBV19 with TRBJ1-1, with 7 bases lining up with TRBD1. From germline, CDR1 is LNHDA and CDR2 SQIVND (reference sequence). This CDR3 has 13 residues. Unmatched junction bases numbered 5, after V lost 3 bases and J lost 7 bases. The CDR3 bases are TGTGCCAGTAGTATCGACAGGGAGAATGAAGCTTTCTTT. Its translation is CASSIDRENEAFF.

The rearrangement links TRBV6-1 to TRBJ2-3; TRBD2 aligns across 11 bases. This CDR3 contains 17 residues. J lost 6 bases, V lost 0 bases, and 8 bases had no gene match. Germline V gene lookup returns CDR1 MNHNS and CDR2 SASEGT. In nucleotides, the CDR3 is TGTGCCAGCAGTGAAGCTTATAGCGGGAGGGCTATCGATACGCAGTATTTT. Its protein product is CASSEAYSGRAIDTQYF.

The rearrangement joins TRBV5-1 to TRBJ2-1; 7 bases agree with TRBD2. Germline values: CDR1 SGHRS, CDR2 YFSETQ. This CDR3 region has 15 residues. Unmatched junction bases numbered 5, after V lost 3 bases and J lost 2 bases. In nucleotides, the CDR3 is TGCGCCAGCAGCTCCCGAAGCGGGACCTACAATGAGCAGTTCTTC. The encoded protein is CASSSRSGTYNEQFF. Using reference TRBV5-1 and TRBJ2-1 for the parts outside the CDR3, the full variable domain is KAGVTQTPRYLIKTRGQQVTLSCSPISGHRSVSWYQQTPGQGLQFLFEYFSETQRNKGNFPGRFSGRQFSNSRSEMNVSTLELGDSALYLCASSSRSGTYNEQFFGPGTRLTVL.

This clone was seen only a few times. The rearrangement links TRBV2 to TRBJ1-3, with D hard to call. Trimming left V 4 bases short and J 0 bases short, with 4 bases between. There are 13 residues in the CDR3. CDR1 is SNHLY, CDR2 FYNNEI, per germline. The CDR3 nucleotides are TGTGCCAGCAGTGGGCCCTCTGGAAACACCATATATTTT. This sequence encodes CASSGPSGNTIYF.